This record looks at one TCR beta chain sequence and its context. Its target is not known. This sample was taken from a study of T cell responses to AZD1222 COVID-19 vaccine. Study overall: Timing groups of about 4 and about 12 weeks for second doses were pooled. Study-level findings and limits: Spike-specific TCR repertoires showed rising breadth and depth after two AZD1222 doses. There were mostly white British donors and more females than males, and clonal diversity was possibly underestimated. The number of AZD1222 recipients seropositive at baseline was only six.

The repertoire was sequenced with immunoSEQ multiplex PCR; TCRdb's copy has only in-frame clones and lacks some. The sample has more than 95,000 clones, approximately 88% seen once. CDR1 SGHDT and CDR2 YYEEEE come from the germline V gene. Trimming took off 4 bases at V and 0 bases at J, with 13 bases between the two ends. The CDR3 runs to 15 residues. Here the sequenced sample was peripheral blood, taken on day 0 of AZD1222 vaccination. The V gene is TRBV5-6, the J gene TRBJ1-2, with D unclear. This receptor was identified in an adult in good health. The CDR3 region is CASSPARLANYGYTF. CDR3 nucleotides: TGTGCCAGCAGCCCAGCACGGTTAGCTAACTATGGCTACACCTTC.